These 10 T cell receptor beta chains share one sample of origin, sequenced in a study of T-cell memory formation after mild COVID-19. TCRdb itself ran the 5' RACE reads through MiXCR, one entry per CDR3 protein. Of 85,000 to 130,000 distinct CDR3 sequences in the sample, under 15% were seen once. Sequencing was carried out using PBMCs or a T cell subset sorted from them (not recorded which). These receptors were collected from an adult woman who had mild COVID-19 (a few samples of this study predate the infection). Cell type and time point are not known.

V gene TRBV30 combines with J gene TRBJ2-7, with TRBD2 matching over 9 bases. V was clipped by 1 base and J by 6 bases; unmatched bases: 10. Germline V CDR1 and CDR2: GTSNPN, SVGIG (reference sequence). This CDR3 region has 15 residues. The CDR3 DNA is TGTGCCTGGAGTGGCGAGGCTAGCGGGATGGGCGAGCAGTACTTC. It codes for CAWSGEASGMGEQYF.

This clonotype showed up just a few times. V gene TRBV7-9 combines with J gene TRBJ2-1; D call uncertain. Between the trimmed V and J ends, which lost 4 bases and 6 bases, there was a span of 7 bases. The germline V gene has CDR1 SEHNR and CDR2 FQNEAQ (reference sequence). The CDR3 is made up of 12 amino acids. CDR3 sequence: CASSSDSNEQFF. In nucleotides, the CDR3 is TGTGCCAGCAGCTCAGACTCCAATGAGCAGTTCTTC.

This clonotype was observed a few times. The chain links TRBV20-1 to TRBJ2-7, with 11 bases that match TRBD2. The trim removed 6 bases at V and 7 bases at J, leaving 23 bases unmatched. From germline, CDR1 is DFQATT and CDR2 SNEGSKA (reference sequence). The CDR3 spans 18 residues. DNA of the CDR3: TGCAGTGCCCCGACGGGACTAGCGGCTAATCTGGCTTACGTAGAGCAGTACTTC. Its protein is CSAPTGLAANLAYVEQYF.

This clonotype was detected ten times or more. V gene TRBV10-2 combines with J gene TRBJ2-7; D is ambiguous. V was trimmed by 0 bases and J by 3 bases, leaving 0 bases between them. Germline values: CDR1 WSHSY, CDR2 SAAADI. CDR3 length equals 11 residues. The CDR3 nucleotides read TGCGCCAGCAGTGAGTCCTACGAGCAGTACTTC. Translation gives CASSESYEQYF.

This clonotype was counted a few times. This chain's CDR3 is CASSIGSGAGDNEQFF. The CDR3 DNA follows: TGTGCCAGCAGCATAGGTTCTGGGGCAGGGGACAATGAGCAGTTCTTC. The rearrangement joins TRBV5-6 to TRBJ2-1; tentative D call: TRBD1 (6 bases). The CDR3 is made up of 16 amino acids. Germline V gene lookup returns CDR1 SGHDT and CDR2 YYEEEE. With 4 bases removed from V and 5 bases from J, the gap between germline ends came to 19 bases.

Many counts were recorded for this clonotype. CDR3 protein: CASSEPGQPRETQYF. The CDR3 region has the DNA TGTGCCAGCAGCGAGCCGGGACAACCAAGGGAGACCCAGTACTTC. The chain joins TRBV7-9 to TRBJ2-5; D may be TRBD1 (6 bases). Germline values: CDR1 SEHNR, CDR2 FQNEAQ (reference sequence). This CDR3 contains 15 residues. V lost 5 bases and J lost 5, with 18 bases in between.

This clonotype has more than one count but fewer than ten. CDR3 sequence: CASRVGATNEKLFF. In nucleotides, the CDR3 is TGTGCCAGCAGAGTGGGAGCAACTAATGAAAAACTGTTTTTT. The chain combines TRBV6-6 with TRBJ1-4; the D is unclear. Germline CDR1 is MNHNY and CDR2 is SVGAGI (reference sequence). The CDR3 loop spans 14 amino acids. V lost 6 bases and J lost 0, with 8 bases in between.

In its sample, this clonotype was seen a few times. The genes are TRBV5-1 and TRBJ2-1, with D possibly matching TRBD1 (5 bases). The germline gives CDR1 SGHRS, CDR2 YFSETQ. The CDR3 has 17 amino acids. The germline V and J ends were trimmed by 1 base and 5 bases, with 19 bases remaining between them. The CDR3 DNA is TGCGCCAGCAGCTTGTCAATCCAGGGTACCCCCAACAATGAGCAGTTCTTC. This codes for CASSLSIQGTPNNEQFF.

The rearrangement joins TRBV23-1 to TRBJ2-3; 9 bases are a match to TRBD2. TRBV23-1 falls under the ORF class, with uncertain function. This CDR3 region has 21 residues. The junction had 20 bases not matched to a gene; V was cut back by 2 bases and J by 2 bases. CDR3 in amino acids: CASSQQLRWASGNLATDTQYF. In DNA form, the CDR3 reads TGCGCCAGCAGTCAACAGCTTAGGTGGGCTAGCGGGAACCTAGCCACAGATACGCAGTATTTT.

V and J are TRBV12-3 or TRBV12-4 and TRBJ1-3; D is uncertain. This CDR3 spans 13 amino acids. V was shortened by 3 bases and J by 4 bases, with 7 bases between the two germline ends. The DNA for the CDR3 is TGTGCCAGCAGTTTGGACGGGGGAAACACCATATATTTT. It specifies CASSLDGGNTIYF.